The T cell receptor beta chain under discussion was sequenced for a study of response to subunit inactivated influenza vaccine. This clonotype was seen a handful of times. The junction differs from germline at one of its ends, possibly a read error. CDR1 LGHDT and CDR2 YNNKEL come from the germline V gene (reference sequence). The CDR3 extends over 14 amino acids. TCRdb recomputed calls from the RT-PCR reads with MiXCR, one row per CDR3 protein. The sample shows 500,000 or so distinct CDR3 sequences, approximately 15% of them seen only once. This chain uses TRBV3-1 with TRBJ2-7, with unresolved D. The TCR was taken from a man aged 50 to 69 who received an inactivated influenza vaccine. The starting material was CD4+ T cells sorted from PBMCs, obtained 23 to 25 months after vaccination. This CDR3 is CASSQLKGSSEQYF. The CDR3 DNA follows: TGTGCCAGCAGCCAACTGAAGGGATCCTCCGAGCAGTACTTC.